This TCR beta chain was sequenced during a study of T cell responses to AZD1222 COVID-19 vaccine. Study observations and caveats: Most donors were white British, females outnumbered males, and clonal diversity was possibly underestimated. Repertoire collection took place solely once the T cell response had peaked.

The V gene lost 3 bases and the J gene lost 0 bases, with 11 bases spanning the gap. Looked up from germline, CDR1 is MGHRA and CDR2 is YSYEKL. The CDR3 spans 15 residues. About this clone itself: No antigen is known for it.

The table came from immunoSEQ multiplex PCR; TCRdb's copy has only in-frame clones and leaves some out. Of roughly 150,000 clones in the sample, 88% are singletons; the top ten hold around 5.5%. The TCR originated in an adult in good health. The starting material was peripheral blood, obtained on day 0 of AZD1222 vaccination. The rearrangement links TRBV4-1 to TRBJ1-1, with D maybe TRBD1 (5 bases). The CDR3 DNA is TGCGCCAGCAGCCACACGACAGTAATGAACACTGAAGCTTTCTTT. Protein: CASSHTTVMNTEAFF.